The subject of this entry is one T cell receptor beta chain. Its antigen is still unknown. The record originates from a study of cytomegalovirus exposure and HLA in healthy donors. Study-level results: An Asian-associated ancestry cluster reportedly showed fewer N-insertions than the approximately 700-donor mean in a later analysis.

Trimming cost V 4 bases and J 2 bases; bases outside gene matches: 10. Germline CDR1 is SGHRS and CDR2 is YFSETQ. The CDR3 sequence is 16 residues long. 60 Vbeta and 13 Jbeta primers were used in PCR. Profiled with immunoSEQ multiplex PCR; TCRdb holds only in-frame clones, not every one. The sample lists a few hundred thousand clones, around 77% occurring once. The chain employs TRBV5-1 and TRBJ2-3, with 7 bases fitting TRBD2. This clonotype originated in a woman in her 30s in good health and CMV-seronegative. Sequencing used PBMCs. The CDR3 DNA follows: TGCGCCAGCAGCCTGTCCCGACTAGCTCTCACAGATACGCAGTATTTT. Amino acid sequence: CASSLSRLALTDTQYF.